This T cell receptor beta chain derives from a study of control samples from healthy donors and cancer patients. Data came from immunoSEQ multiplex PCR; TCRdb stores just in-frame clones and leaves some out. In the table there are about 96,000 clones, about 92% of which are singletons. Trimming pared 3 bases from V and 1 base from J, leaving 21 bases between. This CDR3 is built from 18 residues. Sequencing input: blood. This chain joins TRBV23-1 and TRBJ2-5; a possible D gene is TRBD2 (6 bases). TRBV23-1 is classed as an ORF, of uncertain function. The sequence was obtained from a young man in good health. CDR3 coding DNA: TGCGCCAGCAGTCACCTCTCTGTCGAGGGAGGTCCCCAAGAGACCCAGTACTTC. It encodes CASSHLSVEGGPQETQYF.